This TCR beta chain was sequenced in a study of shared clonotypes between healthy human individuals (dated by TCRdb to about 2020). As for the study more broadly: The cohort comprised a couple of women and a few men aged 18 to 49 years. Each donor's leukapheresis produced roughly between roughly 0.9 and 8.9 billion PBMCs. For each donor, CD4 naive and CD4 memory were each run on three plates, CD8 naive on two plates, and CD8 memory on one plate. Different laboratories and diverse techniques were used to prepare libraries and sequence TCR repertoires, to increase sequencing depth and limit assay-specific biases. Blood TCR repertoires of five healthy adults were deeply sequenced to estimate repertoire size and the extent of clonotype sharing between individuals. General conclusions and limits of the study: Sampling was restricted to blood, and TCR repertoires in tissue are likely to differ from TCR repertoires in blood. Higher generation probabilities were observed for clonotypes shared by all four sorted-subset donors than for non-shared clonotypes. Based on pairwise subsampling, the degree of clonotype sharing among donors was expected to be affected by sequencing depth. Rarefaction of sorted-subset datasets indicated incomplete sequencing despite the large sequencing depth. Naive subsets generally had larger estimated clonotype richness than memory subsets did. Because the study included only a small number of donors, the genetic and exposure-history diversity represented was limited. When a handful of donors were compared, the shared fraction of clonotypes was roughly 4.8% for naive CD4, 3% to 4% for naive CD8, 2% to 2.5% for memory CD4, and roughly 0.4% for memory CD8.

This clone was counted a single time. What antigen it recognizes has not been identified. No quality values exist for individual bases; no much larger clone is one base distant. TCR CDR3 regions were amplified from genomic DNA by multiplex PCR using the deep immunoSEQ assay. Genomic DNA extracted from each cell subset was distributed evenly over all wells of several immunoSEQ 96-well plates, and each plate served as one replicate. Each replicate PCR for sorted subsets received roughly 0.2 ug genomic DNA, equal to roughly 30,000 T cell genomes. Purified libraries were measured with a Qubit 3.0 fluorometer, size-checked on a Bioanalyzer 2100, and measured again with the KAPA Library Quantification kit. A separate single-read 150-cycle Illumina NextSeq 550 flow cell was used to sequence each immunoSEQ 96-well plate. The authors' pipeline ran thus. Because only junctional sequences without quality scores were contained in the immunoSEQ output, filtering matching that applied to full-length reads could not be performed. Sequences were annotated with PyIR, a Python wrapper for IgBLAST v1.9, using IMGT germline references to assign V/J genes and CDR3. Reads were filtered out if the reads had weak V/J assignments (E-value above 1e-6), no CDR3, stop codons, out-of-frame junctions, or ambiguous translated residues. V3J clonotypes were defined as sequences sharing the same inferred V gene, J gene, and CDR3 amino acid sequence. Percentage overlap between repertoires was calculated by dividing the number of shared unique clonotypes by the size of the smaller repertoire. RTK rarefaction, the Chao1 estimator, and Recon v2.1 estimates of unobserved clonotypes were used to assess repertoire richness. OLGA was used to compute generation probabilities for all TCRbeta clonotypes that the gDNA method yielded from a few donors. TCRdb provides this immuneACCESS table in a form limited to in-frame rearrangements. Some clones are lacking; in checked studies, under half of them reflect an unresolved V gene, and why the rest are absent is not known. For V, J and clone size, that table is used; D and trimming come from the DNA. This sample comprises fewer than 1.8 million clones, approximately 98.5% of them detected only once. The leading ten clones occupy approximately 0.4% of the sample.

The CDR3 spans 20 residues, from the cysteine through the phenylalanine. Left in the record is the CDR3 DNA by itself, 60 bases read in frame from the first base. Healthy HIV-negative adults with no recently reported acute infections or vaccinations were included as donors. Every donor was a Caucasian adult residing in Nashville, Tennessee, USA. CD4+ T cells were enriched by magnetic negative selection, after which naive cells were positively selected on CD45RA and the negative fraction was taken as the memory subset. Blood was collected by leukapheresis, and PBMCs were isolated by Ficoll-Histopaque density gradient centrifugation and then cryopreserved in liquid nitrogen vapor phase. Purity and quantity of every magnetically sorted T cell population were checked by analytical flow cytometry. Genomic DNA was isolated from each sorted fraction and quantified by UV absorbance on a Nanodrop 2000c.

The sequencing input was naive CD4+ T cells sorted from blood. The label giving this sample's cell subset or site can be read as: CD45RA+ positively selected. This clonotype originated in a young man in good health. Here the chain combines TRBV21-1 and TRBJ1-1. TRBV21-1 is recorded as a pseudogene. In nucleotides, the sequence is TGTGCCAGCGCTGTGGGCTCGGCGTTCTATCGGGGACGGTTGAACACTGAAGCTTTCTTT. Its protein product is CASAVGSAFYRGRLNTEAFF.